Sequencing of this T cell receptor (beta chain) was carried out in a study of blood T cells in healthy people across ages. Study-level findings and limits: Strongly correlated with naive T cell percentage was TCR beta diversity. Diversity estimates drawn from one million T cells were deemed underestimates.

Every donor provided around 9.5 milliliters of peripheral blood. Each sample provided at least 5 micrograms of extracted total RNA. Notes on this clonotype: Its target is not known.

With 6 bases clipped from V and 1 base from J, the junction kept 8 bases outside the gene matches. The germline V gene encodes CDR1 MNHNS and CDR2 SASEGT. The CDR3 length is 15 residues. Combining a sample-barcoded 5' primer with a J-beta primer mix, a second PCR ran for roughly 7 to 11 cycles. TCRdb reanalysed the 5' RACE reads using MiXCR and keeps one entry per CDR3 protein. The table has 650,000 to 950,000 distinct CDR3 sequences, 40% to 50% seen once; the top ten hold roughly 18%. The specimen was blood. The receptor was derived from a man between 60 and 70 years old in good health. This sequence joins TRBV6-1 and TRBJ1-1; 7 positions agree with TRBD1. The chain's CDR3 is CASRPGQTPNTEAFF. CDR3 DNA: TGTGCCAGCAGGCCGGGACAGACCCCGAACACTGAAGCTTTCTTT.